The rows below give T cell receptor beta chains drawn from one sample of a study of T cells in Graves' hyperthyroidism and ophthalmopathy. TCRdb fed the multiplex PCR reads into MiXCR, producing one record per CDR3 protein. The sample consists of about 480,000 distinct CDR3 sequences, 13% to 15% of them appearing once. Source material: blood. The source of these receptors is a woman in her late teens or twenties with Graves' hyperthyroidism. Each CDR3 is given with its conserved first and last residue. D genes are given only for firm matches.

v_call: TRBV3-1; d_call: .; j_call: TRBJ2-6; cdr3_aa: CASSPRRGTGANVLTF
v_call: TRBV19; d_call: .; j_call: TRBJ1-5; cdr3_aa: CASSIVRGNEQPQHF
v_call: TRBV7-9; d_call: .; j_call: TRBJ2-3; cdr3_aa: CASQLRDTQYF
v_call: TRBV20-1; d_call: .; j_call: TRBJ1-4; cdr3_aa: CSARRGAANEKLFF
v_call: TRBV19; d_call: .; j_call: TRBJ2-7; cdr3_aa: CASTDRDGSYEQYF
v_call: TRBV2; d_call: TRBD1; j_call: TRBJ1-5; cdr3_aa: CASRPGQVDNQPQHF
v_call: TRBV9; d_call: TRBD1; j_call: TRBJ1-1; cdr3_aa: CASSGDRGETEAFF
v_call: TRBV3-1; d_call: .; j_call: TRBJ1-4; cdr3_aa: CATTSGRGNEKLFF
v_call: TRBV5-1; d_call: .; j_call: TRBJ1-4; cdr3_aa: CASSLIGSPEKLFF
v_call: TRBV30; d_call: .; j_call: TRBJ1-6; cdr3_aa: CAWTENSPLHF
v_call: TRBV27; d_call: TRBD1; j_call: TRBJ1-6; cdr3_aa: CASSLIIGQGLTPLHF
v_call: TRBV10-3; d_call: .; j_call: TRBJ2-5; cdr3_aa: CATGAENLKETQYF
v_call: TRBV30; d_call: .; j_call: TRBJ1-2; cdr3_aa: CAWTLDALSGGYTF
v_call: TRBV30; d_call: .; j_call: TRBJ2-3; cdr3_aa: CAWSPQSTLTDTQYF
v_call: TRBV18; d_call: TRBD1; j_call: TRBJ1-6; cdr3_aa: CASSPAGQGVSPLHF
v_call: TRBV24-1; d_call: .; j_call: TRBJ1-5; cdr3_aa: CATSDPSQTNQPQHF
v_call: TRBV29-1; d_call: .; j_call: TRBJ1-1; cdr3_aa: CSVEGTNTEAFF
v_call: TRBV12-3/TRBV12-4; d_call: TRBD1; j_call: TRBJ2-1; cdr3_aa: CASSQGTGQGANNEQFF
v_call: TRBV5-1; d_call: .; j_call: TRBJ1-4; cdr3_aa: CASRTVDSGFEKLFF
v_call: TRBV9; d_call: TRBD2; j_call: TRBJ2-3; cdr3_aa: CASSVDPSGRDTQYF
v_call: TRBV29-1; d_call: TRBD2; j_call: TRBJ2-2; cdr3_aa: CSVESTSGRRSTGELFF
v_call: TRBV19; d_call: TRBD1; j_call: TRBJ2-6; cdr3_aa: CAVTGSGANVLTF
v_call: TRBV11-2; d_call: .; j_call: TRBJ1-3; cdr3_aa: CASSTDTGNTIYF
v_call: TRBV9; d_call: TRBD2; j_call: TRBJ2-2; cdr3_aa: CASSTGTRNAGELFF
v_call: TRBV19; d_call: TRBD2; j_call: TRBJ2-5; cdr3_aa: CASRPFGIAGGLLYQETQYF
v_call: TRBV2; d_call: .; j_call: TRBJ2-3; cdr3_aa: CASSIITDTQYF
v_call: TRBV6-1; d_call: TRBD1; j_call: TRBJ1-2; cdr3_aa: CASSEGGTGGRSYTF
v_call: TRBV2; d_call: .; j_call: TRBJ1-1; cdr3_aa: CASSEEVAMNTEAFF
v_call: TRBV11-2; d_call: TRBD1; j_call: TRBJ1-1; cdr3_aa: CASRPGTGATEAFF
v_call: TRBV9; d_call: .; j_call: TRBJ2-3; cdr3_aa: CASSSSFSTQYF
v_call: TRBV5-5; d_call: TRBD1; j_call: TRBJ2-7; cdr3_aa: CASSDRTGFSYEQYF
v_call: TRBV30; d_call: .; j_call: TRBJ2-7; cdr3_aa: CAWSVDVRSYEQYF
v_call: TRBV5-1; d_call: TRBD1; j_call: TRBJ1-1; cdr3_aa: CASSSGTVGTEAFF
v_call: TRBV6-1; d_call: .; j_call: TRBJ1-1; cdr3_aa: CASSETRASYTEAFF
v_call: TRBV6-2/TRBV6-3; d_call: .; j_call: TRBJ2-3; cdr3_aa: CASSYRTIWGTDTQYF
v_call: TRBV20-1; d_call: TRBD1; j_call: TRBJ1-5; cdr3_aa: CSARPFGGTGSNQPQHF
v_call: TRBV20-1; d_call: .; j_call: TRBJ2-1; cdr3_aa: CSHLGDGMVQFF
v_call: TRBV4-2; d_call: TRBD2; j_call: TRBJ2-1; cdr3_aa: CASSQRAGAYNEQFF
v_call: TRBV5-1; d_call: TRBD1; j_call: TRBJ1-5; cdr3_aa: CASSPGQGPNQPQHF
v_call: TRBV2; d_call: TRBD1; j_call: TRBJ2-1; cdr3_aa: CATQDRAYNEQFF
v_call: TRBV11-3; d_call: .; j_call: TRBJ2-5; cdr3_aa: CASGRLETQYF
v_call: TRBV7-9; d_call: .; j_call: TRBJ2-7; cdr3_aa: CASSRGTLTARSISYEQYF
v_call: TRBV7-7; d_call: TRBD2; j_call: TRBJ2-5; cdr3_aa: CASSLAPASGPETQYF
v_call: TRBV19; d_call: .; j_call: TRBJ1-4; cdr3_aa: CASSIGAVPHNEKLFF
v_call: TRBV27; d_call: .; j_call: TRBJ1-3; cdr3_aa: CASSLSWGFGNTIYF
v_call: TRBV3-1; d_call: .; j_call: TRBJ2-1; cdr3_aa: CASSQELADRNNEQFF
v_call: TRBV30; d_call: TRBD2; j_call: TRBJ2-7; cdr3_aa: CAWSVAGLGEQYF
v_call: TRBV12-3/TRBV12-4; d_call: TRBD1; j_call: TRBJ1-3; cdr3_aa: CASSLQGQGRDTIYF
v_call: TRBV7-9; d_call: TRBD2; j_call: TRBJ2-5; cdr3_aa: CASSPPLGGRGEETQYF
v_call: TRBV10-3; d_call: .; j_call: TRBJ1-2; cdr3_aa: CAISGAGTWGYTF
v_call: TRBV30; d_call: .; j_call: TRBJ1-6; cdr3_aa: CAWRGGEYSPLHF
v_call: TRBV29-1; d_call: .; j_call: TRBJ1-2; cdr3_aa: CSVDRDGYTF
v_call: TRBV12-3/TRBV12-4; d_call: .; j_call: TRBJ2-3; cdr3_aa: CASSYRVGTDTQYF
v_call: TRBV6-2/TRBV6-3; d_call: .; j_call: TRBJ1-6; cdr3_aa: CASSPPGWGLRSSYNSPLHF
v_call: TRBV3-1; d_call: .; j_call: TRBJ2-6; cdr3_aa: CASSQDTGANVLTF